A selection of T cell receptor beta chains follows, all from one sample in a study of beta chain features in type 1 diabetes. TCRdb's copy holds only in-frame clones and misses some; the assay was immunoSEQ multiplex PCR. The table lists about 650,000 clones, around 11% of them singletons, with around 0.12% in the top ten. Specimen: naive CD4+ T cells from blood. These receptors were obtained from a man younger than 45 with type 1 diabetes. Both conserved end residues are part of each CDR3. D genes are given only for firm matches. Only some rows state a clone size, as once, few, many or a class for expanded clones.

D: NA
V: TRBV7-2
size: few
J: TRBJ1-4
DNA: TGTGCCAGCAGCTTAGCCGGGGACTATGAAAAACTGTTTTTT
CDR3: CASSLAGDYEKLFF

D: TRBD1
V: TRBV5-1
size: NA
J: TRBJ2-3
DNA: TGCGCCAGCAGCCCAGGGACAGGGACGGGGCTAGATACGCAGTATTTT
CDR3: CASSPGTGTGLDTQYF

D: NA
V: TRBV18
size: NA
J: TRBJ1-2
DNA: TGTGCCAGCTCACCCTCGGGGCCACCGTCTAACTATGGCTACACCTTC
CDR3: CASSPSGPPSNYGYTF

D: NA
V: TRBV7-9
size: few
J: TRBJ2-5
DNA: TGTGCCAGCAGCTTCCGAGAAGAGACCCAGTACTTC
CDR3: CASSFREETQYF

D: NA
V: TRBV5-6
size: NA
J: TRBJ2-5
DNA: TGTGCCAGCAGCTTGAAAGGGCTAAGGGAGACCCAGTACTTC
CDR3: CASSLKGLRETQYF

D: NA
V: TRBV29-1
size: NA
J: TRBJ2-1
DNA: TGCAGCGGGGGGCTTCGCTACAATGAGCAGTTCTTC
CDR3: CSGGLRYNEQFF

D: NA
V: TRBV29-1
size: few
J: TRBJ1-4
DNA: TGCAGCGTATCAGACAGCTATCTGCGGGAAAAACTGTTTTTT
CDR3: CSVSDSYLREKLFF

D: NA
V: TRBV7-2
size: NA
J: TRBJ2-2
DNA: TGTGCCAGCAGCTCACAAGCTGCGGGCACCGGGGAGCTGTTTTTT
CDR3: CASSSQAAGTGELFF

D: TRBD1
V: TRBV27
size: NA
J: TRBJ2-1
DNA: TGTGCCAGCAGTTTACGGGACAGGGGTGCCCACAATGAGCAGTTCTTC
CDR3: CASSLRDRGAHNEQFF

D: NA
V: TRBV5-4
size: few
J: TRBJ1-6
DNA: TGTGCCAGCAGCTTAATTCCGGGAGCCTATAATTCACCCCTCCACTTT
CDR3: CASSLIPGAYNSPLHF

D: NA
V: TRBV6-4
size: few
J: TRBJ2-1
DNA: TGTGCCAGCAGTGTCGGGGCCTACGGGAATGAGCAGTTCTTC
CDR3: CASSVGAYGNEQFF

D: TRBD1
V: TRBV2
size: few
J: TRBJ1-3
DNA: TGTGCCAGCCATCTAGGGGACAGCGGAAACACCATATATTTT
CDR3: CASHLGDSGNTIYF

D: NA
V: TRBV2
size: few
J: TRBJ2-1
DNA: TGTGCCAGCACCCAAAGGAGGGTGGGGGTCTACAATGAGCAGTTCTTC
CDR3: CASTQRRVGVYNEQFF

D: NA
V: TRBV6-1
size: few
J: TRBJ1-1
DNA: TGTGCCAGCAGTGAGACGGCGAACACTGAAGCTTTCTTT
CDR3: CASSETANTEAFF

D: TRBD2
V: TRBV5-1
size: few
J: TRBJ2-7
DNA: TGCGCCAGCAGCTTGGCTCCTAGCGGGGGGAGCTACGAGCAGTACTTC
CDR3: CASSLAPSGGSYEQYF

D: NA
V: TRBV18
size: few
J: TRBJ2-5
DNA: TGTGCCAGCTCACCAAGCGAGTCGACAGTCCAAGAGACCCAGTACTTC
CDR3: CASSPSESTVQETQYF

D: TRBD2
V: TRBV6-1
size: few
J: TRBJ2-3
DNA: TGTGCCATCACCGGGACTAGCGGGGTTGATACGCAGTATTTT
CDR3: CAITGTSGVDTQYF

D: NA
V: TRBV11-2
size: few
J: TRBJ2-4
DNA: TGTGCCAGCAGCGGGGGAGAGGGAGGCATTCAGTACTTC
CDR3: CASSGGEGGIQYF

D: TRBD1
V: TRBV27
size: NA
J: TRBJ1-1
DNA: TGTGCCAGCAGTTCTACCTGGATAAACAGGGGCACTGAAGCTTTCTTT
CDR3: CASSSTWINRGTEAFF

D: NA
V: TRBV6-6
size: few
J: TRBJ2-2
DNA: TGTGCCAGCAGTTGGGACACTTTGAACACCGGGGAGCTGTTTTTT
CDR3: CASSWDTLNTGELFF

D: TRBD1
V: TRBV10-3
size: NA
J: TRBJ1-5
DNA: TGTGCCATCAGTGAAGACAGGGGGCGTCAGCCCCAGCATTTT
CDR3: CAISEDRGRQPQHF

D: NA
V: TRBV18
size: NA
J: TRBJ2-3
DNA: TGTGCCAGCTCACTAAGCCTTAGCACAGATACGCAGTATTTT
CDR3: CASSLSLSTDTQYF

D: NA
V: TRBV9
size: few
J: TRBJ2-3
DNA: TGTGCCAGCAGCGTTCCCCCGAGCACAGATACGCAGTATTTT
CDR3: CASSVPPSTDTQYF

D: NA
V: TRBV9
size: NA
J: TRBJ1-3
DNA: TGTGCCAGCAGCCCGGTGGTGGCCGCGGGAAACACCATATATTTT
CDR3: CASSPVVAAGNTIYF

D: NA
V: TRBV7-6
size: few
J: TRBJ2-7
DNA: TGTGCCAGCAGACACTACGAGCAGTACTTC
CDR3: CASRHYEQYF

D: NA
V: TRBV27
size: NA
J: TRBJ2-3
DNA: TGTGCCAGCACCATTGGGTGGGCCAGCACAGATACGCAGTATTTT
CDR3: CASTIGWASTDTQYF

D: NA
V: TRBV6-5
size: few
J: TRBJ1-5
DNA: TGTGCCAGCAGTAGGACAGTTGGCAATCAGCCCCAGCATTTT
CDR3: CASSRTVGNQPQHF

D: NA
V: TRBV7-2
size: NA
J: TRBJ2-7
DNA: TGTGCCAGCCGACCGGCGTCGGGGGACGAGCAGTACTTC
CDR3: CASRPASGDEQYF

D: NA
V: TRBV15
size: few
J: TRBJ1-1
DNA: TGTGCCACCAGCAGAGATAGGAGTAACACTGAAGCTTTCTTT
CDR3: CATSRDRSNTEAFF

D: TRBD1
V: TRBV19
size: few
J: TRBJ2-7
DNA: TGTGCCAGTAGCAAAACTTCCGGGACAGGGAGCTCCTACGAGCAGTACTTC
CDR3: CASSKTSGTGSSYEQYF

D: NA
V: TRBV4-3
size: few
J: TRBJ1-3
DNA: TGCGCCAGCAGCCAACTAGACTCTGGAAACACCATATATTTT
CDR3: CASSQLDSGNTIYF

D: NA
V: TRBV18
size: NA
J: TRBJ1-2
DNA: TGTGCCAGCTCACCTGACCCGAGCGGGCCTGGAAACTATGGCTACACCTTC
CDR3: CASSPDPSGPGNYGYTF

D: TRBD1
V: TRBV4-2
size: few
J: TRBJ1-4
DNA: TGTGCCAGCAGCCAAGTACAGGGGGCTAATGAAAAACTGTTTTTT
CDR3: CASSQVQGANEKLFF

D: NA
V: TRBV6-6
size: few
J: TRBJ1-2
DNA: TGTGCCAGCATCCGTACAGGGAGACATGGCTACACCTTC
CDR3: CASIRTGRHGYTF

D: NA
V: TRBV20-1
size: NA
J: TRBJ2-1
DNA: TGCAGTGCTAGACAGCACAATGAGCAGTTCTTC
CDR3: CSARQHNEQFF

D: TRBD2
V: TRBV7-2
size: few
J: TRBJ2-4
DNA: TGTGCCAGCACCTTAGCGGGGAAAAACATTCAGTACTTC
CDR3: CASTLAGKNIQYF

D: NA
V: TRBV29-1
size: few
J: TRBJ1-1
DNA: TGCAGCGTGGTAATAGGGCGGGGACCGAGGGAAGCTTTCTTT
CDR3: CSVVIGRGPREAFF

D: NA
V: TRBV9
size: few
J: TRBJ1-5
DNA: TGTGCCAGCAGCGTAGGGGGCTCGGGACAGCCCCAGCATTTT
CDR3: CASSVGGSGQPQHF

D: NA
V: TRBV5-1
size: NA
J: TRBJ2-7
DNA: TGCGCCAGCAGCTTGGACGGAACCCTCTACGAGCAGTACTTC
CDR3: CASSLDGTLYEQYF

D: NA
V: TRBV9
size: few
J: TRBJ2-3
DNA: TGTGCCAGCAGCGGTCCTGGGTCCAGCAGGGAAGATACGCAGTATTTT
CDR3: CASSGPGSSREDTQYF

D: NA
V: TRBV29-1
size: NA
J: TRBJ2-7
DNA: TGCAGCGTTGAATCAGGGACTTCTCTATCCTACGAGCAGTACTTC
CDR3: CSVESGTSLSYEQYF

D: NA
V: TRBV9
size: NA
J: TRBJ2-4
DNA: TGTGCCAGCAGCCTAGGGGTTCCAAAAAACATTCAGTACTTC
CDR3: CASSLGVPKNIQYF